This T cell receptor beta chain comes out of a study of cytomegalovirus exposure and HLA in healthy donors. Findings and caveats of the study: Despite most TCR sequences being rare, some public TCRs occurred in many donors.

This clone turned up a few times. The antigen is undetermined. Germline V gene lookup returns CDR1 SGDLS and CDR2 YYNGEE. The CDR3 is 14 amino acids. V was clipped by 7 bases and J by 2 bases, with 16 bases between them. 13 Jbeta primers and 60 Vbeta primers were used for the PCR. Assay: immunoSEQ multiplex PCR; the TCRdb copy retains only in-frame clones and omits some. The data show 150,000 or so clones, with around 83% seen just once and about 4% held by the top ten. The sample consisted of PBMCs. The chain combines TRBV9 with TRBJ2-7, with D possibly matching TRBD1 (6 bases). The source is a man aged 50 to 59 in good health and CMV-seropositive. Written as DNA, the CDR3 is TGTGCCAGCGGGGGAAGGGGGTCGCCCTACGAGCAGTACTTC. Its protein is CASGGRGSPYEQYF.